This is a list of T cell receptor beta chains from one sample in a study of control samples from healthy donors and cancer patients. TCRdb's copy holds only in-frame clones and misses some; the assay was immunoSEQ multiplex PCR. The sample has roughly 90,000 clones; 85% to 90% are singletons. Sequencing was performed on PBMCs. These receptors all stem from a woman in her forties or fifties with colorectal cancer. CDR3s include the opening cysteine and the closing phenylalanine or tryptophan. The D gene is left open where the match is weak. The size entry is marked missing in some rows and otherwise reads once, few, many or a size class.

TRBJ1-3 TRBD1 NA TRBV2 CASSEWGRGPGNTIYF TGTGCCAGCAGTGAATGGGGCAGGGGGCCTGGAAACACCATATATTTT
TRBJ2-5 NA NA TRBV5-1 CASSLTGGETQYF TGCGCCAGCAGCTTGACGGGCGGAGAGACCCAGTACTTC
TRBJ2-1 NA NA TRBV4-3 CASSQAGGRLYYNEQFF TGCGCCAGCAGCCAAGCGGGTGGCAGGTTGTACTACAATGAGCAGTTCTTC
TRBJ2-1 NA NA TRBV7-3 CASSPGGGEQFF TGTGCCAGCAGCCCTGGGGGGGGCGAGCAGTTCTTC
TRBJ1-5 NA NA TRBV19 CASRPTGAGNQPQHF TGTGCCAGTAGACCGACAGGTGCTGGCAATCAGCCCCAGCATTTT
TRBJ2-5 NA NA TRBV5-5 CASRLQPARETQYF TGTGCCAGCAGGTTACAACCAGCGAGGGAGACCCAGTACTTC
TRBJ1-1 NA NA TRBV9 CASSVDSRNTEAFF TGTGCCAGCAGCGTGGACAGCCGGAACACTGAAGCTTTCTTT
TRBJ1-2 TRBD1 NA TRBV7-2 CASSNPGTGAGYTF TGTGCCAGCAGTAACCCCGGGACAGGGGCTGGCTACACCTTC
TRBJ1-5 NA NA TRBV6-6 CASSHPEGRGYQPQHF TGTGCCAGCAGCCACCCGGAGGGGAGGGGATATCAGCCCCAGCATTTT
TRBJ2-5 TRBD1 NA TRBV10-2 CASSRTGAIQETQYF TGCGCCAGCAGTAGGACAGGGGCAATACAAGAGACCCAGTACTTC
TRBJ2-2 TRBD1 NA TRBV6-1 CASSERTGGFGELFF TGTGCCAGCAGTGAAAGGACAGGGGGTTTTGGGGAGCTGTTTTTT
TRBJ1-1 NA NA TRBV4-3 CASSQDWKIVVF TGCGCCAGCAGCCAAGATTGGAAGATAGTGGTCTTT
TRBJ1-5 NA NA TRBV19 CASSIRQFNQPQHF TGTGCCAGTAGTATCAGGCAGTTCAATCAGCCCCAGCATTTT
TRBJ1-5 NA few TRBV7-2 CASSLEAARNQPQHF TGTGCCAGCAGCTTAGAGGCGGCGCGCAATCAGCCCCAGCATTTT
TRBJ1-4 NA NA TRBV9 CASSVAALTNEKLFF TGTGCCAGCAGCGTAGCGGCCCTAACTAATGAAAAACTGTTTTTT
TRBJ1-5 NA NA TRBV6-2/TRBV6-3 CASSYQGRQPQHF TGTGCCAGCAGTTACCAGGGGCGTCAGCCCCAGCATTTT
TRBJ1-3 TRBD1 NA TRBV5-1 CASSTGQGPAGNTIYF TGCGCCAGCAGCACCGGACAGGGGCCGGCTGGAAACACCATATATTTT
TRBJ1-3 NA NA TRBV30 CAWSVKAGNTIYF TGTGCCTGGAGTGTAAAGGCGGGAAACACCATATATTTT
TRBJ2-1 NA NA TRBV28 CASSPPGSNSIYNEQFF TGTGCCAGCAGCCCCCCAGGCAGTAACTCCATCTACAATGAGCAGTTCTTC
TRBJ2-5 TRBD1 NA TRBV18 CASSPLLGQGVQETQYF TGTGCCAGCTCACCACTGTTGGGACAGGGGGTACAAGAGACCCAGTACTTC
TRBJ2-5 TRBD1 NA TRBV19 CASSATGVETQYF TGTGCCAGTAGTGCCACAGGGGTAGAGACCCAGTACTTC
TRBJ1-4 NA NA TRBV24-1 CATSDLLGRDGEKLFF TGTGCCACCAGTGATCTCCTGGGGAGGGACGGTGAAAAACTGTTTTTT
TRBJ1-1 NA once TRBV28 CASSLLVTEAFF TGTGCCAGCAGTTTACTGGTCACTGAAGCTTTCTTT
TRBJ2-3 TRBD2 once TRBV5-4 CASSLRLAGGPTDTQYF TGTGCCAGCAGCTTGCGTCTAGCGGGGGGCCCGACAGATACGCAGTATTTT
TRBJ2-5 NA NA TRBV2 CASRKAQETQYF TGTGCCAGCAGAAAGGCCCAAGAGACCCAGTACTTC
TRBJ1-5 NA NA TRBV27 CASSLRRDQPQHF TGTGCCAGCAGTTTGCGAAGGGACCAGCCCCAGCATTTT
TRBJ1-2 NA NA TRBV5-1 CASSVDTYGYTF TGCGCCAGCAGCGTGGACACCTATGGCTACACCTTC
TRBJ2-5 NA NA TRBV5-6 CASNPFTGLETQYF TGTGCCAGCAACCCTTTTACGGGGTTGGAGACCCAGTACTTC
TRBJ1-1 NA once TRBV29-1 CSVEEGKAEAFF TGCAGCGTTGAAGAGGGGAAAGCTGAAGCTTTCTTT
TRBJ1-2 NA NA TRBV6-5 CASSYGARTGYTF TGTGCCAGCAGTTACGGCGCGAGAACGGGCTACACCTTC
TRBJ1-4 NA NA TRBV12-1 CSSSLQTGEVEKLFF TGTTCCAGCAGCTTGCAGACAGGGGAGGTTGAAAAACTGTTTTTT
TRBJ1-5 NA medium-sized TRBV4-3 CASSQDLTNGQPQHF TGCGCCAGCAGCCAAGATCTAACCAACGGTCAGCCCCAGCATTTT
TRBJ2-4 TRBD2 NA TRBV10-2 CASSEGEGKNIQYF TGCGCCAGCAGTGAAGGGGAGGGCAAAAACATTCAGTACTTC
TRBJ1-2 TRBD1 NA TRBV2 CASSEAGTEFNYGYTF TGTGCCAGCAGCGAGGCCGGGACAGAATTTAACTATGGCTACACCTTC
TRBJ2-2 NA NA TRBV5-1 CASSLVFGPGELFF TGCGCCAGCAGCTTGGTATTCGGACCCGGGGAGCTGTTTTTT
TRBJ1-5 NA NA TRBV7-2 CASSPHLDISNQPQHF TGTGCCAGCAGCCCCCATCTGGATATTAGCAATCAGCCCCAGCATTTT
TRBJ2-5 TRBD1 NA TRBV6-2/TRBV6-3 CASSSRQGALETQYF TGTGCCAGCAGTTCACGACAGGGGGCTCTAGAGACCCAGTACTTC
TRBJ1-5 NA NA TRBV6-5 CASKPPGSYNQPQHF TGTGCCAGCAAGCCTCCAGGGTCCTACAATCAGCCCCAGCATTTT
TRBJ1-1 NA NA TRBV9 CASSGQFDTEAFF TGTGCCAGTAGCGGCCAGTTTGACACTGAAGCTTTCTTT
TRBJ1-2 NA once TRBV10-3 CAISPAGPGSSYGYTF TGTGCCATCAGTCCTGCCGGCCCGGGCAGTAGTTATGGCTACACCTTC
TRBJ1-2 TRBD1 NA TRBV7-2 CASSVRQGGSYGYTF TGTGCCAGCAGCGTCAGACAGGGGGGGAGTTATGGCTACACCTTC
TRBJ2-1 NA once TRBV5-1 CASSSLLQAGREQFF TGCGCCAGCAGCTCCCTGTTGCAGGCCGGGCGTGAGCAGTTCTTC
TRBJ2-5 NA NA TRBV10-1 CASSADGRTQYF TGCGCCAGCAGTGCGGACGGCAGGACCCAGTACTTC
TRBJ2-2 NA NA TRBV9 CASSAEDGGDTGELFF TGTGCCAGCAGCGCTGAGGACGGTGGGGACACCGGGGAGCTGTTTTTT
TRBJ1-6 NA NA TRBV7-2 CASSGDASSYNSPLHF TGTGCCAGCAGCGGGGACGCGAGCTCCTATAATTCACCCCTCCACTTT
TRBJ1-2 NA NA TRBV5-6 CASSLEPVYGNYGYTF TGTGCCAGCAGCTTGGAACCAGTGTACGGCAACTATGGCTACACCTTC
TRBJ1-5 NA few TRBV2 CASRGRVFQPQHF TGTGCCAGCAGAGGACGGGTTTTTCAGCCCCAGCATTTT
TRBJ1-1 NA once TRBV20-1 CSASTGNTEAFF TGCAGTGCTAGTACCGGAAACACTGAAGCTTTCTTT
TRBJ2-2 NA NA TRBV14 CASSRSPNTGELFF TGTGCCAGCAGCCGAAGTCCCAACACCGGGGAGCTGTTTTTT
TRBJ2-5 NA NA TRBV15 CATSRDDTETQYF TGTGCCACCAGCAGAGATGACACAGAGACCCAGTACTTC